What follows is one TCR beta chain and its context. The target antigen is unknown. With a much larger clone just one base away, this may be a read error. This sample is drawn from a study of tumor and adjacent non-tumor tissue in lung cancer. Study-wide findings and caveats: Tumor repertoires had a smaller top 100 clone share than normal lung.

A modified ARM-PCR protocol with three rounds of nested PCR amplified TCRbeta. TCRdb ran MiXCR on the multiplex PCR reads and lists one entry per CDR3 protein. Of fewer than 45,000 distinct CDR3 sequences in the sample, roughly 60% were seen once. No cell sorting was done before RNA was extracted from the tissue. The normal lung tissue was taken more than 3 cm from the tumor edge. Newly diagnosed lung cancer patients had thoracic surgery in China, August–late 2014, without prior chemotherapy. The germline gives CDR1 DFQATT, CDR2 SNEGSKA (reference sequence). The CDR3 runs 14 residues. J gave up 11 bases and V 1 base, and 11 bases lay outside the gene matches.

The receptor comes from a woman aged 40 to 49 with non-small cell lung cancer. The material sequenced was distant non-tumor lung tissue. The rearrangement joins TRBV20-1 to TRBJ2-1, with TRBD1 matching 7 bases. The CDR3 reads CSARGGGPFNKQFF. The CDR3 DNA reads TGCAGTGCTAGAGGAGGGGGCCCATTTAATAAGCAGTTCTTC.